These 10 T cell receptor beta chains came from one sample sequenced in a study of blood T cell repertoires in COVID-19. TCRdb's copy holds only in-frame clones and misses some; the assay was immunoSEQ multiplex PCR. The profile shows 280,000 or so clones, 85% of them singletons. Sample: PBMCs or T cells enriched from blood (not recorded which). These receptors were obtained from a woman aged 50 to 65 who had recovered from COVID-19.

The chain recombines TRBV30 with TRBJ1-2; no clear D. The germline CDR1 and CDR2 sequences are GTSNPN and SVGIG (reference sequence). With 0 bases removed from V and 3 bases from J, the gap between germline ends came to 11 bases. The CDR3 spans 14 residues. The DNA of the CDR3 is TGTGCCTGGAGTGTACGGAGGGATTACTATGGCTACACCTTC. It yields the protein CAWSVRRDYYGYTF.

V usage is TRBV5-4 and J usage is TRBJ1-1; D unresolved. Trimming removed 4 bases at V and 4 bases at J, with 17 bases between. CDR1 and CDR2 from the germline V gene are SGHNT and YYREEE (reference sequence). The CDR3 extends over 15 amino acids. In DNA, the CDR3 is TGTGCCAGCAGCCCGAGAACCTCCTCGGGCACTGAAGCTTTCTTT. As protein: CASSPRTSSGTEAFF.

The CDR3 protein is CATSRDSWNTEAFF. CDR3 DNA: TGTGCCACCAGCAGAGATTCTTGGAACACTGAAGCTTTCTTT. The chain carries TRBV15 and TRBJ1-1; no reliable D call. Trimming removed 0 bases from V and 1 base from J, with 6 bases in between. The V gene's germline CDR1 is LNHNV and CDR2 YYDKDF (reference sequence). The CDR3 spans 14 residues.

The CDR3 DNA follows: TGTGCCAGCAGTCAAAACACCGGAGGCACCATATATTTT. It yields the protein CASSQNTGGTIYF. The chain couples TRBV28 to TRBJ1-3, with unresolved D. V was clipped by 5 bases and J by 9 bases, with 14 bases between them. The CDR3 length is 13 residues. Germline V gives CDR1 MDHEN, CDR2 SYDVKM.

The chain has TRBV27 and TRBJ2-7, with TRBD1 identical over 7 bases. The junction had 9 bases not matched to a gene; V was cut back by 3 bases and J by 1 base. Germline V lookup: CDR1 MNHEY, CDR2 SMNVEV (reference sequence). The CDR3 has 16 residues. CDR3 coding DNA: TGTGCCAGCAGTTTTCGAACAGGGGCGTATTCCTACGAGCAGTACTTC. Translated, it gives CASSFRTGAYSYEQYF.

A single count supports this clone. The J gene is TRBJ1-2, the V gene TRBV5-4; 8 bases agree with TRBD1. Losses at the gene ends were 5 bases for V and 4 bases for J; bases not matched to a gene: 10. Germline values: CDR1 SGHNT, CDR2 YYREEE (reference sequence). This CDR3 contains 15 residues. The CDR3 reads CASSSRAGGSYGYTF. The DNA of the CDR3 is TGTGCCAGCAGTTCTAGGGCAGGGGGCTCCTATGGCTACACCTTC.

This clone was picked up a small number of times. The V call is TRBV2, the J call TRBJ2-2; TRBD2 might be the D (6 bases). The CDR3 loop spans 16 amino acids. Trimming pared 2 bases from V and 0 bases from J, leaving 10 bases between. Germline lookup yields CDR1 SNHLY and CDR2 FYNNEI. In nucleotides, the CDR3 is TGTGCCAGCAGTGAACAGCGGGTCACGAACACCGGGGAGCTGTTTTTT. Translation: CASSEQRVTNTGELFF.

This clone showed up just once. This chain's CDR3 is CASSTISGQETQYF. DNA of the CDR3: TGCGCCAGCAGCACAATTAGCGGGCAAGAGACCCAGTACTTC. This sequence joins TRBV5-1 and TRBJ2-5; TRBD2 aligns across 7 bases. V lost 4 bases, J lost 2 bases, and 5 bases stayed unmatched. The CDR3 is 14 residues long. Germline CDR1 SGHRS, CDR2 YFSETQ.

This chain links TRBV29-1 with TRBJ2-5, with TRBD2 identical over 14 bases. CDR3 length equals 16 residues. V trimming: 6 bases; J trimming: 4 bases; junction bases outside the gene matches: 10. Germline CDR1 is SQVTM and CDR2 is ANQGSEA. For the CDR3, the DNA is TGCAGCGTCGCGACTAGCGGGGGGGTGGGACGAGAGACCCAGTACTTC. Translating it yields CSVATSGGVGRETQYF. Drawing the rest from reference TRBV29-1 and TRBJ2-5, the complete variable domain is SAVISQKPSRDICQRGTSLTIQCQVDSQVTMMFWYRQQPGQSLTLIATANQGSEATYESGFVIDKFPISRPNLTFSTLTVSNMSPEDSSIYLCSVATSGGVGRETQYFGPGTRLLVL.

This clone has a single count. The V call is TRBV28, the J call TRBJ1-2, with TRBD1 identical over 8 bases. V lost 4 bases, J lost 8 bases, and 18 bases stayed unmatched. The germline gives CDR1 MDHEN, CDR2 SYDVKM. There are 17 residues in the CDR3. CDR3 DNA: TGTGCCAGCAGTTCTGGGACAGGCGATATACTTTATGGGGGCTACACCTTC. It yields the protein CASSSGTGDILYGGYTF.